These T cell receptor beta chains were read from a single sample in a study of response to subunit inactivated influenza vaccine. TCRdb used MiXCR to reprocess the RT-PCR reads, holding one entry per CDR3 protein. The data contain about 150,000 distinct CDR3 sequences, about 10% of them singletons. Sequences were derived from CD8+ T cells sorted from PBMCs, sampled around 25 months after vaccination. These receptors originate from a man between 45 and 75 years old who received an inactivated influenza vaccine. The CDR3 runs from the conserved cysteine through the conserved F or W. Fields, in order: D gene, V gene, J gene, clone size, CDR3 protein, CDR3 DNA. The D gene is left open where the match is weak. Some rows mark clone size as missing; the rest say once, few, many or name a class of expanded clone.

>NA|TRBV12-3/TRBV12-4|TRBJ2-7|few
CASSLRGAFSYEQYF
TGTGCCAGCAGTTTACGGGGAGCTTTCTCCTACGAGCAGTACTTC
>NA|TRBV9|TRBJ2-7|many
CASSVGWGLNEQYF
TGTGCCAGCAGCGTAGGATGGGGGCTGAACGAGCAGTACTTC
>TRBD2|TRBV5-1|TRBJ2-3|NA
CASSLRTGGITDTQYF
TGCGCCAGCAGCTTGAGAACGGGGGGAATCACAGATACGCAGTATTTT
>TRBD1|TRBV28|TRBJ2-5|few
CASRAGTARQETQYF
TGTGCCAGCAGAGCCGGGACAGCCCGTCAAGAGACCCAGTACTTC
>NA|TRBV4-3|TRBJ2-2|NA
CASSQVFGYTGELFF
TGCGCCAGCAGCCAGGTCTTCGGCTACACCGGGGAGCTGTTTTTT
>NA|TRBV13|TRBJ2-1|NA
CASSVRTSYNEQFF
TGTGCCAGCAGCGTACGAACTAGTTACAATGAGCAGTTCTTC
>TRBD1|TRBV10-3|TRBJ1-6|many
CAISADRAGGNSPLHF
TGTGCCATCAGTGCGGACAGGGCGGGGGGGAATTCACCCCTCCACTTT
>NA|TRBV2|TRBJ2-1|NA
CANSVRGYNEQFF
TGTGCCAACAGTGTAAGGGGATACAATGAGCAGTTCTTC
>TRBD1|TRBV29-1|TRBJ1-2|few
CSVEDPRLWDRKYGYTF
TGCAGCGTTGAAGACCCAAGGCTGTGGGACAGGAAATATGGCTACACCTTC
>NA|TRBV4-3|TRBJ1-4|few
CASSQGRSPGTEKLFF
TGCGCCAGCAGCCAAGGGAGATCACCCGGGACTGAAAAACTGTTTTTT
>TRBD2|TRBV4-3|TRBJ2-1|NA
CASSQGWTSLNEQFF
TGCGCCAGCAGCCAAGGCTGGACTAGCCTTAATGAGCAGTTCTTC
>NA|TRBV20-1|TRBJ2-3|many
CSAPQISYTQYF
TGCAGTGCCCCTCAAATCTCTTATACGCAGTATTTT
>NA|TRBV30|TRBJ1-5|NA
CAWSVSSNQPQHF
TGTGCCTGGAGTGTAAGTAGCAATCAGCCCCAGCATTTT
>NA|TRBV5-5|TRBJ2-2|many
CASSPSGDVELFF
TGTGCCAGCAGCCCTAGTGGGGATGTGGAGCTGTTTTTT
>NA|TRBV3-1|TRBJ1-5|few
CASSQSLGGHQPQHF
TGTGCCAGCAGCCAGTCCCTGGGGGGCCATCAGCCCCAGCATTTT
>TRBD2|TRBV5-6|TRBJ2-5|many
CASSLNSAGGPDETQYF
TGTGCCAGCAGCCTAAATTCGGCGGGGGGGCCCGACGAGACCCAGTACTTC
>NA|TRBV2|TRBJ2-5|NA
CASPADQETQYF
TGTGCCAGCCCGGCAGACCAAGAGACCCAGTACTTC
>NA|TRBV12-3/TRBV12-4|TRBJ2-5|NA
CASSPGGQRVETQYF
TGTGCCAGCAGTCCAGGTGGCCAGCGGGTGGAGACCCAGTACTTC
>TRBD1|TRBV5-6|TRBJ2-7|NA
CASRPGTGGIYEQYF
TGTGCCAGCAGACCCGGGACAGGGGGCATCTACGAGCAGTACTTC
>TRBD2|TRBV9|TRBJ2-1|NA
CASSVEGGWSSGMIF
TGTGCCAGCAGCGTAGAGGGGGGTTGGTCTAGCGGGATGATCTTC
>NA|TRBV29-1|TRBJ2-2|many
CSVTADTGELFF
TGCAGCGTAACAGCAGACACCGGGGAGCTGTTTTTT
>TRBD2|TRBV4-3|TRBJ2-3|NA
CASSQGVGGSTDTQYF
TGCGCCAGCAGCCAAGGTGTGGGGGGGTCCACAGATACGCAGTATTTT
>NA|TRBV7-9|TRBJ2-3|NA
CASSSFLDSRSTDTQYF
TGTGCCAGCAGCTCGTTCTTGGACTCACGTAGCACAGATACGCAGTATTTT
>TRBD1|TRBV24-1|TRBJ1-1|NA
CATRQGWDTEAFF
TGTGCCACCAGACAGGGGTGGGACACTGAAGCTTTCTTT
>NA|TRBV7-9|TRBJ2-7|NA
CASSLGLRHEQYF
TGTGCCAGCAGCTTGGGTCTTCGCCACGAGCAGTACTTC
>NA|TRBV20-1|TRBJ1-4|few
CSARDLGQDNEKLFF
TGCAGTGCTAGAGATCTTGGGCAGGATAATGAAAAACTGTTTTTT
>NA|TRBV3-1|TRBJ2-5|few
CASSQGPGYRETQYF
TGTGCCAGCAGCCAAGGGCCAGGGTACAGGGAGACCCAGTACTTC
>TRBD2|TRBV6-1|TRBJ2-3|NA
CASSASGETTDTQYF
TGTGCCAGCAGTGCTAGCGGGGAGACCACAGATACGCAGTATTTT
>NA|TRBV4-1|TRBJ1-1|many
CASSQVVSLNTEAFF
TGCGCCAGCAGCCAAGTGGTCAGCCTGAACACTGAAGCTTTCTTT
>NA|TRBV30|TRBJ2-7|NA
CAWNRGATYEQYF
TGTGCCTGGAACCGGGGGGCTACCTACGAGCAGTACTTC
>NA|TRBV20-1|TRBJ1-4|few
CSARASDSREKLFF
TGCAGTGCTAGGGCTTCGGACAGTCGGGAAAAACTGTTTTTT
>TRBD1|TRBV28|TRBJ1-5|few
CASSSPGQSNQPQHF
TGTGCCAGCAGTTCACCGGGACAGAGCAATCAGCCCCAGCATTTT
>NA|TRBV20-1|TRBJ2-1|NA
CSARDPAGASYNEQFF
TGCAGTGCTAGAGATCCGGCGGGGGCCTCCTACAATGAGCAGTTCTTC
>TRBD1|TRBV29-1|TRBJ2-4|NA
CSVETGAKNIQYF
TGCAGCGTTGAGACAGGGGCCAAAAACATTCAGTACTTC
>NA|TRBV6-5|TRBJ2-7|NA
CASSYWGSYEQYF
TGTGCCAGCAGTTACTGGGGCAGCTACGAGCAGTACTTC
>NA|TRBV20-1|TRBJ1-1|NA
CSALTGLGTEAFF
TGCAGTGCTTTAACAGGGTTGGGCACTGAAGCTTTCTTT
>TRBD2|TRBV4-3|TRBJ2-2|NA
CASSQIKSLADTGELFF
TGCGCCAGCAGCCAGATCAAAAGCCTAGCGGATACCGGGGAGCTGTTTTTT
>NA|TRBV7-9|TRBJ2-7|NA
CASSLGLQVYEQYF
TGTGCCAGCAGCTTAGGCCTACAGGTCTACGAGCAGTACTTC
>NA|TRBV27|TRBJ2-4|few
CASSFNGGVNIQYF
TGTGCCAGCAGTTTTAATGGAGGGGTGAACATTCAGTACTTC
>NA|TRBV10-3|TRBJ1-6|few
CAIRDPSSPLHF
TGTGCCATCAGAGACCCCTCCTCACCCCTCCACTTT
>TRBD1|TRBV28|TRBJ2-7|NA
CASSPTGGNYEQYF
TGTGCCAGCAGCCCAACAGGGGGCAACTACGAGCAGTACTTC
>TRBD1|TRBV28|TRBJ1-1|NA
CASRLDRGGTEAFF
TGTGCCAGCAGACTAGACAGGGGTGGCACTGAAGCTTTCTTT
>TRBD2|TRBV29-1|TRBJ2-2|few
CSVDAGGATNTGELFF
TGCAGCGTTGATGCCGGGGGGGCGACGAACACCGGGGAGCTGTTTTTT
>NA|TRBV21-1|TRBJ2-1|NA
CASSGQGEYNEQFF
TGTGCCAGCAGCGGACAGGGGGAGTACAATGAGCAGTTCTTC
>NA|TRBV6-1|TRBJ1-1|NA
CASSTGAGGFPEAFF
TGTGCCAGCAGCACGGGGGCGGGGGGGTTCCCTGAAGCTTTCTTT
>NA|TRBV5-5|TRBJ2-1|NA
CASSPGYTYNEQFF
TGTGCCAGCAGCCCTGGGTATACCTACAATGAGCAGTTCTTC